A single TCR beta chain is shown here with its context. This specimen comes from a study of blood T cells in healthy people across ages. Every donor gave roughly 9.6 milliliters of peripheral blood. The V gene's germline CDR1 is LGHNA and CDR2 YNFKEQ. The V and J ends lost 3 bases and 6 bases, in that order; junction bases with no gene match: 5. The CDR3 spans 15 residues. The authors ran a second PCR of roughly 6 to 12 cycles using a sample-barcoded 5' primer and a J-beta primer mix. Per-sample output comprised a minimum of 3 million paired-end reads containing CDR3. TCRdb recomputed calls from the 5' RACE reads with MiXCR, one row per CDR3 protein. The sample has around 1,800,000 distinct CDR3 sequences; approximately 39% are singletons.

The specimen sequenced was blood. This sequence originates from a human donor in good health. The chain links TRBV4-2 to TRBJ1-2, with 12 nucleotides matching TRBD1. Here the CDR3 DNA reads TGTGCCAGCAGCCATACCGGGACAGGGGGCGATGGCTACACCTTC. It codes for CASSHTGTGGDGYTF.